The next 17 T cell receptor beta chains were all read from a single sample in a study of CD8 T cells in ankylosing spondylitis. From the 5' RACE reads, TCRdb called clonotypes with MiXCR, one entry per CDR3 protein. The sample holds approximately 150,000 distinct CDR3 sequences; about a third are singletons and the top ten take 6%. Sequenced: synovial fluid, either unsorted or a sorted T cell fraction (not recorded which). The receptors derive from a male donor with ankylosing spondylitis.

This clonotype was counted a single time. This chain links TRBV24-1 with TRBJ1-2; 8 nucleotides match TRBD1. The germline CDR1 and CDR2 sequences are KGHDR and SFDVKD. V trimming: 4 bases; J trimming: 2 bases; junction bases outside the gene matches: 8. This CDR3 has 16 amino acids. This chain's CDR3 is CATSDGQGEGNYGYTF. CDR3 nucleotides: TGTGCCACCAGTGACGGACAGGGTGAGGGAAACTATGGCTACACCTTC.

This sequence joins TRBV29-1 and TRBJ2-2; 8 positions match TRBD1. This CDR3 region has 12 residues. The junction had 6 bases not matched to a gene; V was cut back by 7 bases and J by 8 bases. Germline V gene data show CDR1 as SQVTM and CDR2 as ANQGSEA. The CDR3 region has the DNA TGCAGCGCAGGACAGGGATCGGGGGAGCTGTTTTTT. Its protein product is CSAGQGSGELFF.

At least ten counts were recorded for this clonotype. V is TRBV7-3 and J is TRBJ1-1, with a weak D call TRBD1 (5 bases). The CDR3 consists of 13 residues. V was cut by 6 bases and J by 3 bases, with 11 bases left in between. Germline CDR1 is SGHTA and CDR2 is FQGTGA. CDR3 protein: CASRARVDTEAFF. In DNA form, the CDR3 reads TGTGCCAGCAGGGCCAGGGTTGACACTGAAGCTTTCTTT.

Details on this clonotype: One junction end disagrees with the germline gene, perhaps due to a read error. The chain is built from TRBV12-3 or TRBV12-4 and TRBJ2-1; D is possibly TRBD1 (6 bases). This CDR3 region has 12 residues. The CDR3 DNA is TGTGCCAGCAGCCCATTTAGGGGGACACCAGTCTTC. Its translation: CASSPFRGTPVF.

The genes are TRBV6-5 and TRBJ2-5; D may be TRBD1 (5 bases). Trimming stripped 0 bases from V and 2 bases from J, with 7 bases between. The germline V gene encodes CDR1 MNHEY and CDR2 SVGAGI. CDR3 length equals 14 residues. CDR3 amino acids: CASSYSGAQETQYF. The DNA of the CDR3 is TGTGCCAGCAGTTACTCAGGGGCTCAAGAGACCCAGTACTTC.

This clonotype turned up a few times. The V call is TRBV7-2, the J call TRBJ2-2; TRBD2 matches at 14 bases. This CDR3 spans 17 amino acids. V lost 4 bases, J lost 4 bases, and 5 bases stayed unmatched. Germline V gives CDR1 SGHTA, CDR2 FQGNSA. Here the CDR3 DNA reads TGTGCCAGCAGCTCTTCCGGACTAGCGGGGGGCACCGGGGAGCTGTTTTTT. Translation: CASSSSGLAGGTGELFF.

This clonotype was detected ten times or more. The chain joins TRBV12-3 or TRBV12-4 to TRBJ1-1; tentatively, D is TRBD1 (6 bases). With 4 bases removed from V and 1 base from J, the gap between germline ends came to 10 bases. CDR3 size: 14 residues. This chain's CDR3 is CASSSSGANTEAFF. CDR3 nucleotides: TGTGCCAGCAGTTCTTCAGGGGCGAACACTGAAGCTTTCTTT.

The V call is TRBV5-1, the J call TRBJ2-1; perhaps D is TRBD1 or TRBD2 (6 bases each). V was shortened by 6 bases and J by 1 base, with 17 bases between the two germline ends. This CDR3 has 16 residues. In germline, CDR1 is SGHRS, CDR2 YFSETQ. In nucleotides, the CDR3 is TGCGCCAGCACAAGAGGGGGGATAATGTCCTACAATGAGCAGTTCTTC. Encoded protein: CASTRGGIMSYNEQFF.

This CDR3 reads CASSPRIQASSGNTIYF. For the CDR3, the DNA is TGTGCCAGCTCACCACGAATCCAGGCAAGCTCTGGAAACACCATATATTTT. The chain combines TRBV18 with TRBJ1-3; D not certain. This CDR3 is 17 amino acids long. Trimming took 1 base from V and 0 from J, leaving 13 bases between them. Germline assignment: CDR1 KGHSH and CDR2 LQKENI.

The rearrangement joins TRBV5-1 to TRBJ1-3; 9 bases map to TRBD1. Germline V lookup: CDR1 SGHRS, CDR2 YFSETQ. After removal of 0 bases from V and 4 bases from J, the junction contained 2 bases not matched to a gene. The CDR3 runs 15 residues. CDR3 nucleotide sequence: TGCGCCAGCAGCTTGGATGGGACAGGGGGAAACACCATATATTTT. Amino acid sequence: CASSLDGTGGNTIYF.

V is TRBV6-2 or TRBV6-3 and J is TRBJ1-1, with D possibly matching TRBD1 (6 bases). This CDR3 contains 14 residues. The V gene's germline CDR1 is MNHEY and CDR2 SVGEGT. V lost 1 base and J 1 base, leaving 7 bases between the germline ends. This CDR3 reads CASSYLDRNTEAFF. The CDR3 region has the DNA TGTGCCAGCAGTTACTTGGACAGGAACACTGAAGCTTTCTTT.

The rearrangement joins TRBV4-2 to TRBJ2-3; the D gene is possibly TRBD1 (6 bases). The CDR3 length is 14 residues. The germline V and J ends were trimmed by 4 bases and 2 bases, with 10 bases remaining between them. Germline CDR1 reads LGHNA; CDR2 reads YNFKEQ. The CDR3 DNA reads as TGTGCCAGCAGCCTCCGGGACACCACAGATACGCAGTATTTT. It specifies CASSLRDTTDTQYF.

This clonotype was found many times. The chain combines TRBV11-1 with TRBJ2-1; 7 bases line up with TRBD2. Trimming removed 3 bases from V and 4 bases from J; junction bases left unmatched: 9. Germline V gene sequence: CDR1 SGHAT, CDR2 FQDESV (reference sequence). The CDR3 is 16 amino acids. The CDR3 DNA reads TGTGCCAGCAGCTTTAGCGGGTTAGGAACTTACAATGAGCAGTTCTTC. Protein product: CASSFSGLGTYNEQFF.

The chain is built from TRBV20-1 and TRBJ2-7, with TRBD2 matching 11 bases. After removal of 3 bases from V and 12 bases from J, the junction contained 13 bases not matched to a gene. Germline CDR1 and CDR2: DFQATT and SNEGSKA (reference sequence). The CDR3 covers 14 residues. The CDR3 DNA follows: TGCAGTGCTAGCCCTACTAGCGGGAGCCGGGAGGCGTACTTC. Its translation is CSASPTSGSREAYF.

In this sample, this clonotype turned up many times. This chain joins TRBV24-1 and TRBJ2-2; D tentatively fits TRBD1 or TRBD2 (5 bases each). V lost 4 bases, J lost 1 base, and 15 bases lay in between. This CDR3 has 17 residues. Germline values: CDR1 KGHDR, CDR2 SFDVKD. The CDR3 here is CATSDPRGDGNTGELFF. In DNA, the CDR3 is TGTGCCACCAGTGACCCGAGGGGCGACGGGAACACCGGGGAGCTGTTTTTT.

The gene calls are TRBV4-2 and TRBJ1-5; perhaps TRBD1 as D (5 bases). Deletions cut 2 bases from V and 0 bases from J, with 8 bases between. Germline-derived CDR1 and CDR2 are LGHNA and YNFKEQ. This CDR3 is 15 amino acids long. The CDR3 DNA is TGTGCCAGCAGCCAAAGACAGTCTAGCAATCAGCCCCAGCATTTT. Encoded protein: CASSQRQSSNQPQHF.

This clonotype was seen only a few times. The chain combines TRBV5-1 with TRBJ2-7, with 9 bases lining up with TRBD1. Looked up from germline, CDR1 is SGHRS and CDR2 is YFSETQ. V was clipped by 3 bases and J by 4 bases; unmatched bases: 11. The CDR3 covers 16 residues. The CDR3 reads CASSWGTIQGAYEQYF. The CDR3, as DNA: TGCGCCAGCAGCTGGGGCACTATACAGGGGGCTTACGAGCAGTACTTC.